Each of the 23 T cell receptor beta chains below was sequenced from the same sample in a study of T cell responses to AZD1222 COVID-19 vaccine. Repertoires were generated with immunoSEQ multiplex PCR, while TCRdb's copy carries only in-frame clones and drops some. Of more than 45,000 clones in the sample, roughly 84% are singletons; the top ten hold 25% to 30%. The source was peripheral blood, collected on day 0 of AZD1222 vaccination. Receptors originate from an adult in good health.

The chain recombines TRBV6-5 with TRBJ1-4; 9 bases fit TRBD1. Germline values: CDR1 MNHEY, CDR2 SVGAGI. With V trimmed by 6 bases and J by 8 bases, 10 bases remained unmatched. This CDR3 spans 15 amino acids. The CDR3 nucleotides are TGTGCCAGCAGCCCCGGACAGGGGAATGAGGAAAAACTGTTTTTT. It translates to CASSPGQGNEEKLFF.

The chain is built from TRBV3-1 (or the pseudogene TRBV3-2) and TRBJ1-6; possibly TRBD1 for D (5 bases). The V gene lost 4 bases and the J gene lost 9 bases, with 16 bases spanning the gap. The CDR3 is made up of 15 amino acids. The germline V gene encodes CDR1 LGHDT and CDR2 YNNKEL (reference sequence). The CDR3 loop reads CASSRAGTKTSPLHF. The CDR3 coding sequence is TGTGCCAGCAGCCGAGCCGGGACTAAGACTTCACCCCTCCACTTT.

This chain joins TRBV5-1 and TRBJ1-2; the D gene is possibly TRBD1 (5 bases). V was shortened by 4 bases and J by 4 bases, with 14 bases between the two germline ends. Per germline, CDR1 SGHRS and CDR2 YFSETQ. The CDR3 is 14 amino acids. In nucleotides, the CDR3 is TGCGCCAGCAGCGCTGGGGACGACCTCTATGGCTACACCTTC. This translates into CASSAGDDLYGYTF.

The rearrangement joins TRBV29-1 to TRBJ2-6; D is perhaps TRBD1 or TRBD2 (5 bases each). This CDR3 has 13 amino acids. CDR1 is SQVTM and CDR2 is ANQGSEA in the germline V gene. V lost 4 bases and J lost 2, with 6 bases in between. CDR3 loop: CSVGGAGANVLTF. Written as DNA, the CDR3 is TGCAGCGTTGGAGGGGCTGGGGCCAACGTCCTGACTTTC.

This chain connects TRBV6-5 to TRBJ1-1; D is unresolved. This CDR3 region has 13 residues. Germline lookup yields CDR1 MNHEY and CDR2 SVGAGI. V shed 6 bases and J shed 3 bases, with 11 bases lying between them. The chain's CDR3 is CASSFTLYTEAFF. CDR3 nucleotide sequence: TGTGCCAGCAGCTTTACACTATACACTGAAGCTTTCTTT.

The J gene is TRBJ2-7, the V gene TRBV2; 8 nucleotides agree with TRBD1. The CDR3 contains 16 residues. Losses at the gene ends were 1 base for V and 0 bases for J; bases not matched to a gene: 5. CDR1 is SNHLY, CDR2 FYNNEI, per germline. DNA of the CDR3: TGTGCCAGCAGTGAAGTAGGGACAGGCAGCTCCTACGAGCAGTACTTC. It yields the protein CASSEVGTGSSYEQYF. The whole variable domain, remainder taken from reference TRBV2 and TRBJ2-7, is EPEVTQTPSHQVTQMGQEVILRCVPISNHLYFYWYRQILGQKVEFLVSFYNNEISEKSEIFDDQFSVERPDGSNFTLKIRSTKLEDSAMYFCASSEVGTGSSYEQYFGPGTRLTVT.

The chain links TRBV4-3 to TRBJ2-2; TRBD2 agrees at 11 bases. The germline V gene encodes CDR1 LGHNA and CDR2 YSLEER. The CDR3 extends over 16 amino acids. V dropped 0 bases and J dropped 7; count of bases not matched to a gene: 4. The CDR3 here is CASSQDTSGSNGELFF. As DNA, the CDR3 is TGCGCCAGCAGCCAAGATACTAGCGGGAGCAACGGGGAGCTGTTTTTT.

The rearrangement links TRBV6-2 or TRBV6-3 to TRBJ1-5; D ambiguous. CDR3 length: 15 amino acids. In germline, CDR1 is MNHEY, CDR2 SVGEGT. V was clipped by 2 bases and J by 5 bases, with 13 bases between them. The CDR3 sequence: CASSYVGVADQPQHF. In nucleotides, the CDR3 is TGTGCCAGCAGTTACGTCGGCGTTGCAGATCAGCCCCAGCATTTT.

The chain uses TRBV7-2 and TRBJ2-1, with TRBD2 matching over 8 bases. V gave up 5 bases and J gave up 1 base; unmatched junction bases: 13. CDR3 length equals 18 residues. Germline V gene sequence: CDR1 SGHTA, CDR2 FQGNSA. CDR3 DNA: TGTGCCAGCAGCCCGCGGGGCCCCGGGGGGGCGTCCTACAATGAGCAGTTCTTC. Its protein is CASSPRGPGGASYNEQFF.

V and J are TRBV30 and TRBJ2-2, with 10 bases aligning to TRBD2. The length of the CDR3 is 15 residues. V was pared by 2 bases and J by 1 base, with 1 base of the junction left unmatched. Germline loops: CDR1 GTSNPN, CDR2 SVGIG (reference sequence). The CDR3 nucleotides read TGTGCCTGGAGTCGACTAGCGGGGAACACCGGGGAGCTGTTTTTT. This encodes CAWSRLAGNTGELFF.

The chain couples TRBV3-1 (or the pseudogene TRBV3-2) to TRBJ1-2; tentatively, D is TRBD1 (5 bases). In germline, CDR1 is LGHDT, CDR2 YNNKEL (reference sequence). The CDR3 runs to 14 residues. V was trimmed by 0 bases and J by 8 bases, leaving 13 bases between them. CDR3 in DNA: TGTGCCAGCAGCCAAGAGACCAGGGTGGAAGGCTACACCTTC. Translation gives CASSQETRVEGYTF.

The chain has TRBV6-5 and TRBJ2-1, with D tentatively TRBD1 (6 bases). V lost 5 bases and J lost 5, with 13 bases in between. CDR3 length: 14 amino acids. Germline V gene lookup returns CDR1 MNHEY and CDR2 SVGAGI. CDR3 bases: TGTGCCAGCAGTAAACCGACAGGAAACAATGAGCAGTTCTTC. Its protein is CASSKPTGNNEQFF.

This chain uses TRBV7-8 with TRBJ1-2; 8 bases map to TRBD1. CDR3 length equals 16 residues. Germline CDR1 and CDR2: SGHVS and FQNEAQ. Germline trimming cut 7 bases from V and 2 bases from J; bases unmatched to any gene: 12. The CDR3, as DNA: TGTGCCAGCACCCCCTTGGGGACAGGAGAGAACTATGGCTACACCTTC. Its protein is CASTPLGTGENYGYTF.

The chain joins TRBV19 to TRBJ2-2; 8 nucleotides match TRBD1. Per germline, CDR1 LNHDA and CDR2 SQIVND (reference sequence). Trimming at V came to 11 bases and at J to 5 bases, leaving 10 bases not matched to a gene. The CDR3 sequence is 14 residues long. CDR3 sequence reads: CASNPQGATGELFF. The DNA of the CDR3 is TGTGCCTCAAACCCGCAGGGGGCTACCGGGGAGCTGTTTTTT.

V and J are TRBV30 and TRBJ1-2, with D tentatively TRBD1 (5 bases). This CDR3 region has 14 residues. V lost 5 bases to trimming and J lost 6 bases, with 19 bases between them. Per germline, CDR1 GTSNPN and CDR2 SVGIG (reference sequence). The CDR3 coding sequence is TGTGCCTGGGTGGGGCGGGGGTTCGTAGATGGCTACACCTTC. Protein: CAWVGRGFVDGYTF.

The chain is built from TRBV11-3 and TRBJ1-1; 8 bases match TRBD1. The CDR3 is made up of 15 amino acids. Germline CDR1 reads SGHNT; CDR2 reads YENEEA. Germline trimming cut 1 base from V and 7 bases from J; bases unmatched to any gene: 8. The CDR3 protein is CASSLGGRGRGEAFF. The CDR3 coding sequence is TGTGCCAGCAGCTTAGGGGGCAGGGGGCGAGGTGAAGCTTTCTTT.

As DNA, the CDR3 is TGTGCCAGCAGCGCGCAGGGTACTGTCTTCGGCTACACCTTC. It codes for CASSAQGTVFGYTF. The V and J genes are TRBV9 and TRBJ1-2; possibly TRBD1 for D (5 bases). V lost 3 bases, J lost 8 bases, and 17 bases lay in between. Germline lookup yields CDR1 SGDLS and CDR2 YYNGEE. CDR3 size: 14 residues.

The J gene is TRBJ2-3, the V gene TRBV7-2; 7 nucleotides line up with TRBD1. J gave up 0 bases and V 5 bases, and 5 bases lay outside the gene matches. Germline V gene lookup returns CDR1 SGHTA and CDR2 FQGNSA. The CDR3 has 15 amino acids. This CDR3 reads CASSTDRASTDTQYF. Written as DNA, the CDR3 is TGTGCCAGCAGCACCGACAGGGCTAGCACAGATACGCAGTATTTT.

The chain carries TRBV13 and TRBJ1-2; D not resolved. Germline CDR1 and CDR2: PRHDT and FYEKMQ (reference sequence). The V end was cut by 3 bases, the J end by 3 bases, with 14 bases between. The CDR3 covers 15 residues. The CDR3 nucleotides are TGTGCCAGCAGCTTTGTTAAGGGAAACGACTATGGCTACACCTTC. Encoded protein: CASSFVKGNDYGYTF.

Written as DNA, the CDR3 is TGTGCCAGCAGACTGGGGCCTCTAAATCAGCCCCAGCATTTT. Its translation is CASRLGPLNQPQHF. This sequence joins TRBV7-9 and TRBJ1-5, with D possibly TRBD1 on 5 matching bases. Looked up from germline, CDR1 is SEHNR and CDR2 is FQNEAQ (reference sequence). CDR3 length equals 14 residues. V lost 6 bases to trimming and J lost 4 bases, with 13 bases between them.

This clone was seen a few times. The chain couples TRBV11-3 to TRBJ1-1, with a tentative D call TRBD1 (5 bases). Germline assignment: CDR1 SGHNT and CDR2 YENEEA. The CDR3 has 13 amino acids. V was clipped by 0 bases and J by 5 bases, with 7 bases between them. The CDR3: CASSLDRETEAFF. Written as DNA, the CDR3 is TGTGCCAGCAGCTTAGACAGGGAGACTGAAGCTTTCTTT.

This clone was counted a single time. This chain's CDR3 is CAWSRGGQVYEQYF. CDR3 nucleotides: TGTGCCTGGAGTCGGGGGGGGCAGGTTTACGAGCAGTACTTC. This chain links TRBV30 with TRBJ2-7, with 8 nucleotides matching TRBD2. Germline V gene lookup returns CDR1 GTSNPN and CDR2 SVGIG (reference sequence). V lost 2 bases to trimming and J lost 4 bases; unmatched junction nucleotides: 7. The CDR3 runs to 14 residues.

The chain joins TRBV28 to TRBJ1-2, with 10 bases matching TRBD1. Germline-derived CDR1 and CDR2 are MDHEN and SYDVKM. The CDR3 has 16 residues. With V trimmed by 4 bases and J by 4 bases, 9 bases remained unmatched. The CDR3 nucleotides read TGTGCCAGCAGTTCCCCCGGGACAGGGGTGTTCTATGGCTACACCTTC. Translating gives CASSSPGTGVFYGYTF.